These T cell receptor beta chains were read from a single sample in a study of radiation and T cells in renal cell carcinoma. Measured with immunoSEQ multiplex PCR; TCRdb has only the in-frame clones, and not every one. The sample contains roughly 130,000 clones, 88% of which appear only once. This sample comprised blood, obtained from a patient whose treatment included radiotherapy and nephrectomy. The receptors come from a woman in her 70s with renal cell carcinoma. Both conserved end residues are part of each CDR3. The order of the fields is D gene, V gene, clone size, J gene, CDR3 protein, CDR3 DNA. The D gene is left open where the match is weak. Clone sizes are given selectively: once, few, many, or a class where the clone is expanded.

>TRBD1|TRBV27|-|TRBJ2-7
CASSLRGHEQYF
TGTGCCAGCAGTTTAAGGGGGCACGAGCAGTACTTC
>TRBD1|TRBV7-2|-|TRBJ1-2
CASSSGDRTSYGYTF
TGTGCCAGCAGCTCAGGGGACAGAACAAGCTATGGCTACACCTTC
>-|TRBV6-6|-|TRBJ2-7
CASSRIRYEQYF
TGTGCCAGCAGTCGAATCCGCTACGAGCAGTACTTC
>TRBD2|TRBV6-1|-|TRBJ2-2
CASSALAGGPSTGELFF
TGTGCCAGCAGTGCTCTAGCGGGGGGGCCCAGCACCGGGGAGCTGTTTTTT
>-|TRBV28|-|TRBJ2-7
CASTTPGVYEQYF
TGTGCCAGCACTACACCGGGGGTATACGAGCAGTACTTC
>TRBD1|TRBV29-1|once|TRBJ2-5
CSVEQGAETQYF
TGCAGCGTTGAACAGGGGGCAGAGACCCAGTACTTC
>TRBD1|TRBV19|-|TRBJ2-7
CASEGTGGLEQYF
TGTGCCAGTGAAGGGACAGGGGGCCTCGAGCAGTACTTC
>TRBD2|TRBV6-1|-|TRBJ2-7
CASSEVAGTPGEQYF
TGTGCCAGCAGTGAAGTAGCGGGGACCCCTGGCGAGCAGTACTTC
>-|TRBV9|-|TRBJ1-5
CASSGDGSNQPQHF
TGTGCCAGCAGCGGCGATGGAAGCAATCAGCCCCAGCATTTT
>-|TRBV28|-|TRBJ2-2
CASRSGPNTGELFF
TGTGCCAGCAGGTCAGGGCCGAACACCGGGGAGCTGTTTTTT
>TRBD1|TRBV5-5|-|TRBJ2-7
CASSLRDRAYEQYF
TGTGCCAGCAGCTTAAGGGACAGGGCCTACGAGCAGTACTTC
>TRBD1|TRBV5-1|-|TRBJ2-5
CASSLAGQGWETQYF
TGCGCCAGCAGCTTGGCCGGACAGGGGTGGGAGACCCAGTACTTC
>-|TRBV5-1|-|TRBJ1-1
CASSLALTTVNTEAFF
TGCGCCAGCAGCTTGGCCTTGACGACCGTGAACACTGAAGCTTTCTTT
>-|TRBV5-6|-|TRBJ2-5
CASSLDLGETQYF
TGTGCCAGCAGTTTAGACTTGGGGGAGACCCAGTACTTC
>TRBD1|TRBV19|few|TRBJ2-7
CASSLTGGTYEQYF
TGTGCCAGTAGCCTGACAGGGGGAACCTACGAGCAGTACTTC
>-|TRBV5-1|-|TRBJ2-2
CASSLDIGSNTGELFF
TGCGCCAGCAGCTTGGATATAGGGTCGAACACCGGGGAGCTGTTTTTT